These 32 T cell receptor beta chains share one sample of origin, sequenced in a study of blood T cell repertoires in COVID-19. The table came from immunoSEQ multiplex PCR; TCRdb's copy has only in-frame clones and leaves some out. The table includes 110,000 to 150,000 clones, about 90% detected once. The specimen sequenced was peripheral blood. The source of these receptors is a woman aged 45-59 years with acute or convalescent COVID-19.

The chain couples TRBV25-1 to TRBJ2-1, with D perhaps TRBD2 (5 bases). CDR3 length equals 15 residues. Deletions cut 1 base from V and 7 bases from J, with 14 bases between. Germline CDR1 and CDR2: MGHDK and SYGVNS. CDR3 sequence reads: CASSELGGAANEQFF. The CDR3 DNA reads TGTGCCAGCAGTGAATTGGGCGGAGCGGCAAATGAGCAGTTCTTC.

The CDR3 protein is CASSLPGLAGELFF. As DNA, the CDR3 is TGTGCCAGCAGCTTGCCAGGTTTAGCCGGGGAGCTGTTTTTT. The chain joins TRBV7-9 to TRBJ2-2; D call uncertain. V was shortened by 3 bases and J by 6 bases, with 11 bases between the two germline ends. The CDR3 is 14 residues long. Germline V gene data show CDR1 as SEHNR and CDR2 as FQNEAQ (reference sequence).

This clone was picked up one time. The chain links TRBV11-1 to TRBJ2-3; 11 bases are a match to TRBD1. The CDR3 length is 16 residues. V lost 5 bases, J lost 4 bases, and 8 bases stayed unmatched. Germline assignment: CDR1 SGHAT and CDR2 FQDESV (reference sequence). DNA of the CDR3: TGTGCCAGCAGCACCGGACAGGGGGCAAGGCCAGATACGCAGTATTTT. Its protein product is CASSTGQGARPDTQYF.

This chain joins TRBV3-1 (or the pseudogene TRBV3-2) and TRBJ2-1; 11 nucleotides line up with TRBD1. V lost 1 base and J lost 10; bases outside the gene matches: 9. Germline V CDR1 and CDR2: LGHDT, YNNKEL (reference sequence). The CDR3 sequence is 16 residues long. CDR3 coding DNA: TGTGCCAGCAGCCAAGGGTTTAAGGACAGGGGGCTCGAGCAGTTCTTC. Translating it yields CASSQGFKDRGLEQFF.

V is TRBV30 and J is TRBJ1-4; D perhaps matches TRBD1 (6 bases). V was cut by 8 bases and J by 8 bases, with 18 bases left in between. Germline lookup yields CDR1 GTSNPN and CDR2 SVGIG (reference sequence). The CDR3 totals 13 residues. As DNA, the CDR3 is TGTGCCACCTCTCGGGGGGCGGACGAAAAACTGTTTTTT. Its translation is CATSRGADEKLFF.

The chain uses TRBV11-2 and TRBJ2-1; the match to TRBD2 covers 8 bases. This CDR3 is built from 17 residues. Trimming took 5 bases from V and 8 from J; bases not matched to a gene: 17. The germline gives CDR1 SGHAT, CDR2 FQNNGV. The CDR3 nucleotides read TGTGCCAGCAGCCGCCAGACGACTAGCGCCCTTGGGGATGAGCAGTTCTTC. Translated, it gives CASSRQTTSALGDEQFF.

The gene calls are TRBV27 and TRBJ1-2; 7 bases match TRBD1. The CDR3 is 13 amino acids. J lost 1 base, V lost 8 bases, and 4 bases had no gene match. Germline-derived CDR1 and CDR2 are MNHEY and SMNVEV (reference sequence). CDR3 sequence (DNA): TGTGCCAGCGGGACAGTATTTAACTATGGCTACACCTTC. Its translation is CASGTVFNYGYTF.

The chain employs TRBV29-1 and TRBJ1-5; 11 bases align to TRBD1. From germline, CDR1 is SQVTM and CDR2 ANQGSEA. The V segment lost 7 bases and the J segment 6 bases; nucleotides outside the gene matches: 8. CDR3 length: 14 amino acids. Here the CDR3 DNA reads TGCAGCGCGCAGGACGGGACAGGGGGTCAGCCCCAGCATTTT. Translation gives CSAQDGTGGQPQHF.

The table lists this clone with a few counts. The J gene is TRBJ2-1, the V gene TRBV3-1 (or the pseudogene TRBV3-2); 8 positions match TRBD2. J was trimmed by 3 bases and V by 7 bases; bases with no gene match: 14. CDR1 LGHDT and CDR2 YNNKEL come from the germline V gene (reference sequence). This CDR3 is 17 amino acids long. The CDR3 reads CASTPGDAGGNYNEQFF. CDR3 DNA: TGTGCCAGCACCCCGGGGGACGCGGGGGGTAACTACAATGAGCAGTTCTTC.

The chain combines TRBV7-8 with TRBJ1-6; TRBD1 aligns across 9 bases. The CDR3 totals 16 residues. The V gene end was trimmed by 0 bases and the J gene end by 11 bases; junction bases not matched to a gene: 8. Germline CDR1 is SGHVS and CDR2 is FQNEAQ. DNA of the CDR3: TGTGCCAGCAGCTTAGCTGGGGACAGGGTAGGGGCACCCCTCCACTTT. Translated: CASSLAGDRVGAPLHF.

The chain uses TRBV3-1 (or the pseudogene TRBV3-2) and TRBJ1-5; D might be TRBD1 (5 bases). This CDR3 contains 13 residues. Germline loops: CDR1 LGHDT, CDR2 YNNKEL (reference sequence). Trimming pared 5 bases from V and 0 bases from J, leaving 5 bases between. The chain's CDR3 is CASSDSSNQPQHF. The CDR3 DNA sequence: TGTGCCAGCAGCGACAGTAGCAATCAGCCCCAGCATTTT.

This chain links TRBV18 with TRBJ2-1; D is unresolved. The CDR3 is made up of 15 amino acids. Germline V lookup: CDR1 KGHSH, CDR2 LQKENI. V was shortened by 3 bases and J by 0 bases, with 9 bases between the two germline ends. In DNA, the CDR3 is TGTGCCAGCTCACCTGCGCATAGCTCCTACAATGAGCAGTTCTTC. This translates into CASSPAHSSYNEQFF.

The CDR3 loop is CASSPAGLVKNEQFF. The CDR3 DNA reads TGTGCCAGCAGCCCCGCGGGACTAGTGAAGAATGAGCAGTTCTTC. V usage is TRBV28 and J usage is TRBJ2-1; 8 positions agree with TRBD2. The CDR3 contains 15 residues. V gave up 6 bases and J gave up 7 bases; unmatched junction bases: 11. Germline CDR1 MDHEN, CDR2 SYDVKM.

This chain joins TRBV7-9 and TRBJ2-1; 9 nucleotides agree with TRBD2. Germline lookup yields CDR1 SEHNR and CDR2 FQNEAQ (reference sequence). Trimming took 5 bases from V and 8 from J; bases not matched to a gene: 10. There are 15 residues in the CDR3. Written as DNA, the CDR3 is TGTGCCAGCAGCCGAGGGACTAGCCAGTTGCATGAGCAGTTCTTC. Translated, it gives CASSRGTSQLHEQFF.

The rearrangement joins TRBV7-9 to TRBJ1-1; D remains ambiguous. The CDR3 sequence is 13 residues long. V lost 5 bases to trimming and J lost 0 bases, with 7 bases between them. Germline CDR1 reads SEHNR; CDR2 reads FQNEAQ (reference sequence). The CDR3 DNA sequence: TGTGCCAGCAGCCCCCCAATGAACACTGAAGCTTTCTTT. Translation gives CASSPPMNTEAFF.

V gene TRBV27 combines with J gene TRBJ2-1; maybe TRBD1 (5 bases). CDR1 is MNHEY and CDR2 is SMNVEV in the germline V gene (reference sequence). V shed 7 bases and J shed 9 bases, with 7 bases lying between them. The CDR3 covers 10 residues. CDR3 in DNA: TGTGCCAGCAAAGGGGTTGAGCAGTTCTTC. It codes for CASKGVEQFF.

The chain joins TRBV2 to TRBJ1-2, with 7 bases aligning to TRBD1. This CDR3 has 14 amino acids. Per the germline V gene, CDR1 is SNHLY and CDR2 is FYNNEI. Trimming at V came to 6 bases and at J to 8 bases, leaving 12 bases not matched to a gene. The CDR3 reads CASRMETGWGGYTF. CDR3 in DNA: TGTGCCAGCAGGATGGAGACAGGGTGGGGAGGCTACACCTTC.

This chain uses TRBV7-8 with TRBJ1-2; 7 bases are shared with TRBD1. Germline V gene sequence: CDR1 SGHVS, CDR2 FQNEAQ. CDR3 length: 13 residues. Trimming at V came to 5 bases and at J to 4 bases, leaving 4 bases not matched to a gene. CDR3 in amino acids: CASSPGGGYGYTF. CDR3 DNA: TGTGCCAGCAGCCCAGGGGGTGGCTATGGCTACACCTTC.

The V and J genes are TRBV20-1 and TRBJ1-1, with D possibly being TRBD1 (6 bases). V lost 3 bases to trimming and J lost 0 bases, with 11 bases between them. CDR3 length: 14 amino acids. Germline assignment: CDR1 DFQATT and CDR2 SNEGSKA (reference sequence). The CDR3 spells CSASMPGVNTEAFF. The CDR3 nucleotides are TGCAGTGCTAGTATGCCAGGGGTGAACACTGAAGCTTTCTTT.

This clone was seen once. The V gene is TRBV11-2, the J gene TRBJ1-1, with TRBD1 as a possible D gene (6 bases). The CDR3 consists of 15 residues. Germline CDR1 is SGHAT and CDR2 is FQNNGV. V lost 7 bases, J lost 4 bases, and 19 bases lay in between. CDR3 loop: CASTSDSLSGTEAFF. The CDR3 DNA reads TGTGCCAGCACATCGGACAGCCTTTCGGGCACTGAAGCTTTCTTT.

Note on this clone: The sample holds other DNA sequences that translate to the same CDR3. The chain uses TRBV5-1 and TRBJ2-3; 7 positions agree with TRBD2. This CDR3 spans 14 amino acids. Germline loops: CDR1 SGHRS, CDR2 YFSETQ. After removal of 0 bases from V and 5 bases from J, the junction contained 3 bases not matched to a gene. CDR3 amino acids: CASSLGGGEDTQYF. The CDR3, as DNA: TGCGCCAGCAGCTTGGGGGGAGGGGAAGATACGCAGTATTTT.

This chain links TRBV7-6 with TRBJ2-3; 10 bases line up with TRBD2. The CDR3 has 20 residues. V trimming: 2 bases; J trimming: 2 bases; junction bases outside the gene matches: 16. CDR1 is SGHVS, CDR2 FNYEAQ, per germline. The CDR3 reads CASSLYPTTEGLADTDTQYF. The CDR3 DNA reads TGTGCCAGCAGCTTATATCCGACTACGGAAGGACTAGCGGACACAGATACGCAGTATTTT.

This clone was observed once. The genes are TRBV19 and TRBJ2-7; 10 nucleotides line up with TRBD1. This CDR3 is 16 amino acids long. Germline V gene lookup returns CDR1 LNHDA and CDR2 SQIVND (reference sequence). The V segment lost 5 bases and the J segment 2 bases; nucleotides outside the gene matches: 9. CDR3 nucleotides: TGTGCCAGTAGTGATTTAGGGACAGGGGAAACCTACGAGCAGTACTTC. Its protein product is CASSDLGTGETYEQYF.

The chain recombines TRBV4-2 with TRBJ2-3, with 9 bases fitting TRBD1. Germline CDR1 and CDR2: LGHNA and YNFKEQ. J was trimmed by 5 bases and V by 1 base; bases with no gene match: 1. This CDR3 region has 14 residues. The CDR3 spells CASSQGQGVDTQYF. The CDR3 region has the DNA TGTGCCAGCAGCCAAGGACAGGGGGTAGATACGCAGTATTTT.

The rearrangement joins TRBV3-1 (or the pseudogene TRBV3-2) to TRBJ2-7, with TRBD2 identical over 8 bases. CDR1 is LGHDT and CDR2 is YNNKEL in the germline V gene (reference sequence). The CDR3 has 13 residues. V shed 7 bases and J 6 bases; nucleotides not matched to a gene: 8. CDR3 region: CASTPGGAFEQYF. CDR3 coding DNA: TGTGCCAGCACCCCCGGGGGGGCCTTCGAGCAGTACTTC.

The chain carries TRBV2 and TRBJ2-7; tentatively, D is TRBD2 (6 bases). The germline gives CDR1 SNHLY, CDR2 FYNNEI. This CDR3 contains 12 residues. Trimming removed 4 bases at V and 4 bases at J, with 8 bases between. The CDR3 region is CASSVSGYEQYF. Here the CDR3 DNA reads TGTGCCAGCAGTGTTAGCGGATACGAGCAGTACTTC.

This CDR3 reads CASSYRWGTGTSGDQETQYF. CDR3 bases: TGTGCCAGCAGCTATCGGTGGGGAACGGGGACTAGCGGGGACCAAGAGACCCAGTACTTC. V and J are TRBV5-4 and TRBJ2-5, with 13 positions matching TRBD2. Trimming removed 3 bases from V and 0 bases from J; junction bases left unmatched: 14. Germline loops: CDR1 SGHNT, CDR2 YYREEE (reference sequence). This CDR3 has 20 amino acids.

The chain combines TRBV12-3 or TRBV12-4 with TRBJ2-1; tentatively, D is TRBD2 (5 bases). V lost 7 bases and J 3 bases, leaving 10 bases between the germline ends. The CDR3 covers 13 residues. The CDR3 sequence: CASKGDYYNEQFF. The CDR3 DNA reads TGTGCCAGCAAGGGCGACTACTACAATGAGCAGTTCTTC.

The rearrangement joins TRBV7-2 to TRBJ2-7; tentative D call: TRBD2 (5 bases). Between the trimmed V and J ends, which lost 4 bases and 3 bases, there was a span of 16 bases. This CDR3 contains 15 residues. In germline, CDR1 is SGHTA, CDR2 FQGNSA. The CDR3 is CASSCGLEPLYEQYF. The CDR3 DNA is TGTGCCAGCAGCTGTGGACTTGAGCCTCTCTACGAGCAGTACTTC.

There are a few counts of this clone. The chain is built from TRBV7-3 and TRBJ2-2, with D maybe TRBD2 (5 bases). Germline-derived CDR1 and CDR2 are SGHTA and FQGTGA. V lost 8 bases to trimming and J lost 0 bases, with 16 bases between them. CDR3 length: 16 residues. Written as DNA, the CDR3 is TGTGCCAGCGTACCGTTCCGGGGAACGAACACCGGGGAGCTGTTTTTT. Encoded protein: CASVPFRGTNTGELFF.

CDR3 in amino acids: CASTPRVIQPQHF. The CDR3 bases are TGTGCCAGCACGCCCAGGGTAATCCAGCCCCAGCATTTT. V gene TRBV28 combines with J gene TRBJ1-5; tentatively, D is TRBD1 (5 bases). This CDR3 is built from 13 residues. CDR1 and CDR2 from the germline V gene are MDHEN and SYDVKM. Trimming removed 7 bases at V and 7 bases at J, with 14 bases between.

The gene calls are TRBV19 and TRBJ1-4; 10 bases agree with TRBD1. This CDR3 is 14 amino acids long. Germline CDR1 is LNHDA and CDR2 is SQIVND (reference sequence). V lost 6 bases and J lost 5; bases outside the gene matches: 3. CDR3 sequence (DNA): TGTGCCAGTAGCGGACAGGGGGGAAATGAAAAACTGTTTTTT. The encoded protein is CASSGQGGNEKLFF.